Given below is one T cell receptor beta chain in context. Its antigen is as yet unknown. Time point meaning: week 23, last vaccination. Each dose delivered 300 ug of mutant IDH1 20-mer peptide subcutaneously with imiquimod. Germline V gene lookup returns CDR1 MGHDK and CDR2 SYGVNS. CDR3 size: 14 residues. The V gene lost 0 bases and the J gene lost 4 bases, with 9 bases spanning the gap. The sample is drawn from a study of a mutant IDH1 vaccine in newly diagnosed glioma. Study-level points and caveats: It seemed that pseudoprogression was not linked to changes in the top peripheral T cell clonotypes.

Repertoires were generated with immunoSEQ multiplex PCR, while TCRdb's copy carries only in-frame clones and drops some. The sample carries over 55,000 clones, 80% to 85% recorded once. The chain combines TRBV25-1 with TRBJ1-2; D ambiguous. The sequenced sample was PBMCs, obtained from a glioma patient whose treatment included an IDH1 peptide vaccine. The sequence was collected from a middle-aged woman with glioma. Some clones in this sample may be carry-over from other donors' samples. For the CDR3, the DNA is TGTGCCAGCAGTGAATATAGTAAAGGCTATGGCTACACCTTC. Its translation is CASSEYSKGYGYTF.